Listed below are T cell receptor beta chains from one sample, sequenced in a study of blood T cell repertoires in COVID-19. The repertoire was sequenced with immunoSEQ multiplex PCR; TCRdb's copy has only in-frame clones and lacks some. The data show just over 350,000 clones, with about 88% seen just once and 2.5% to 3.5% held by the top ten. Specimen: PBMCs or T cells enriched from blood (not recorded which). These receptors were collected from a woman between 25 and 40 years old who had recovered from COVID-19. CDR3s include the opening cysteine and the closing phenylalanine or tryptophan. The order of the fields is J gene, CDR3 length, clone size, D gene, V gene, CDR3 protein, CDR3 DNA. A D gene is named only where the DNA matches it firmly. Size is stated for part of the rows, as once, few or many counts, or as a class when the clone is expanded.

TRBJ2-1	15	-	-	TRBV6-4	CASSAEADSYNEQFF	TGTGCCAGCAGTGCGGAGGCGGACTCCTACAATGAGCAGTTCTTC
TRBJ2-3	16	-	TRBD2	TRBV14	CASSQASSGGTDTQYF	TGTGCCAGCAGCCAAGCATCTAGCGGGGGGACAGATACGCAGTATTTT
TRBJ1-5	13	-	-	TRBV6-1	CASSERRDQPQHF	TGTGCCAGCAGTGAGAGGAGGGACCAGCCCCAGCATTTT
TRBJ2-2	14	-	TRBD1	TRBV24-1	CATSRGQDTGELFF	TGTGCCACCAGTCGGGGACAGGACACCGGGGAGCTGTTTTTT
TRBJ2-2	13	-	TRBD2	TRBV27	CASNYAGAGELFF	TGTGCCAGCAATTACGCGGGGGCCGGGGAGCTGTTTTTT
TRBJ1-5	15	-	-	TRBV30	CAWSVEGVRNQPQHF	TGTGCCTGGAGTGTAGAGGGGGTTCGAAATCAGCCCCAGCATTTT
TRBJ1-3	16	-	-	TRBV11-1	CASSSRSPSSGNTIYF	TGTGCCAGCAGCTCAAGGAGCCCGAGCTCTGGAAACACCATATATTTT
TRBJ1-1	13	-	TRBD1	TRBV7-2	CASSPDRVTEAFF	TGTGCCAGCAGCCCCGACAGGGTGACTGAAGCTTTCTTT
TRBJ2-1	14	-	-	TRBV15	CATSREPDNNEQFF	TGTGCCACCAGCAGAGAGCCGGACAACAATGAGCAGTTCTTC
TRBJ2-7	12	-	-	TRBV28	CASSLLRAHQYF	TGTGCCAGCAGTTTATTGAGGGCGCACCAGTACTTC
TRBJ1-6	13	-	-	TRBV5-4	CASSLGTGSPLHF	TGTGCCAGCAGCTTGGGTACGGGATCACCCCTCCACTTT
TRBJ2-3	13	-	-	TRBV29-1	CSTDTSIGDTQYF	TGCAGCACTGACACTAGCATTGGAGATACGCAGTATTTT
TRBJ2-1	17	-	TRBD2	TRBV28	CASSLSASGRGYNEQFF	TGTGCCAGCAGTTTATCGGCTAGCGGGAGGGGTTACAATGAGCAGTTCTTC
TRBJ2-5	15	-	-	TRBV21-1	CASSKWTRSLETQYF	TGTGCCAGCAGCAAATGGACTAGATCCCTGGAGACCCAGTACTTC
TRBJ1-1	12	few	-	TRBV7-3	CASSLRGVVAFF	TGTGCCAGCAGCTTAAGGGGGGTGGTTGCTTTCTTT
TRBJ2-1	15	-	TRBD2	TRBV27	CASSLGSGRVNEQFF	TGTGCCAGCAGTTTAGGTAGCGGGAGAGTAAATGAGCAGTTCTTC
TRBJ2-7	13	-	-	TRBV6-5	CASSYDGSDEQYF	TGTGCCAGCAGTTACGACGGGAGCGACGAGCAGTACTTC
TRBJ1-6	14	few	-	TRBV28	CASNREHYNSPLHF	TGTGCCAGCAACAGGGAACATTATAATTCACCCCTCCACTTT
TRBJ1-2	15	-	-	TRBV18	CASSPLGVANYGYTF	TGTGCCAGCTCACCCCTAGGCGTAGCTAACTATGGCTACACCTTC
TRBJ2-4	18	few	TRBD2	TRBV4-1	CASSQGVQRGLAKNIQYF	TGCGCCAGCAGCCAAGGGGTTCAGCGGGGCCTAGCCAAAAACATTCAGTACTTC
TRBJ1-2	13	-	-	TRBV6-5	CASRATGSHGYTF	TGTGCCAGCAGGGCAACAGGGTCCCATGGCTACACCTTC
TRBJ2-7	14	-	-	TRBV5-6	CASSLALAVYEQYF	TGTGCCAGCAGCTTGGCCCTCGCGGTCTACGAGCAGTACTTC
TRBJ2-5	13	-	TRBD2	TRBV5-1	CASSLDSGETQYF	TGCGCCAGCAGCTTGGATAGCGGGGAGACCCAGTACTTC
TRBJ2-3	16	-	TRBD2	TRBV19	CASSIELAGSTDTQYF	TGTGCCAGTAGTATAGAACTAGCGGGGAGCACAGATACGCAGTATTTT
TRBJ2-5	15	-	TRBD2	TRBV27	CASSQGTSGAETQYF	TGTGCCAGCAGTCAGGGGACTAGCGGGGCAGAGACCCAGTACTTC
TRBJ1-5	14	-	-	TRBV10-2	CASSETRVGQPQHF	TGCGCCAGCAGTGAGACCAGGGTGGGTCAGCCCCAGCATTTT
TRBJ1-2	15	few	TRBD1	TRBV19	CASSDLTGANYGYTF	TGTGCCAGTAGTGATTTGACAGGGGCGAACTATGGCTACACCTTC
TRBJ2-2	13	-	-	TRBV19	CASDSTNTGELFF	TGTGCCAGCGACTCCACGAACACCGGGGAGCTGTTTTTT
TRBJ1-5	14	few	-	TRBV7-2	CASSPNTGYQPQHF	TGTGCCAGCAGCCCGAATACAGGGTATCAGCCCCAGCATTTT
TRBJ1-3	13	-	-	TRBV19	CASSPQRGNTIYF	TGTGCCAGTAGTCCCCAGCGGGGAAACACCATATATTTT
TRBJ1-5	14	-	-	TRBV20-1	CSASGGGGNQPQHF	TGCAGTGCTAGTGGGGGAGGGGGCAATCAGCCCCAGCATTTT
TRBJ2-5	13	-	TRBD1	TRBV12-3/TRBV12-4	CASSDRGRETQYF	TGTGCCAGCAGCGACAGGGGGCGAGAGACCCAGTACTTC
TRBJ2-2	16	-	TRBD2	TRBV5-4	CASSSGTRANTGELFF	TGTGCCAGCAGCTCCGGGACTAGGGCGAACACCGGGGAGCTGTTTTTT
TRBJ1-5	13	few	-	TRBV30	CAWSVQGVGPQHF	TGTGCCTGGAGTGTACAGGGCGTGGGCCCCCAGCATTTT
TRBJ1-1	14	-	-	TRBV2	CARSGGGGNTEAFF	TGTGCCAGATCTGGGGGAGGGGGGAACACTGAAGCTTTCTTT
TRBJ1-2	14	-	-	TRBV19	CASSIPTGSYGYTF	TGTGCCAGTAGTATCCCAACAGGGAGCTATGGCTACACCTTC
TRBJ2-3	15	-	TRBD2	TRBV25-1	CASSEAGESTDTQYF	TGTGCCAGCAGTGAAGCGGGAGAAAGCACAGATACGCAGTATTTT
TRBJ2-1	11	-	-	TRBV29-1	CSGTYRSGQFF	TGCAGCGGAACCTACAGGTCGGGGCAGTTCTTC
TRBJ1-3	14	-	TRBD1	TRBV5-1	CASSLGTGGNTIYF	TGCGCCAGCAGCTTGGGGACAGGGGGAAACACCATATATTTT
TRBJ2-1	16	-	TRBD2	TRBV3-1/TRBV3-2	CASSQGPSGGYNEQFF	TGTGCCAGCAGCCAAGGGCCTAGCGGGGGTTACAATGAGCAGTTCTTC
TRBJ1-1	17	-	-	TRBV5-4	CASSPTQGLQMNTEAFF	TGTGCCAGCAGCCCAACGCAGGGGCTCCAAATGAACACTGAAGCTTTCTTT
TRBJ2-7	14	-	TRBD2	TRBV6-5	CASSSFGRGYEQYF	TGTGCCAGCAGTTCGTTCGGGAGGGGGTACGAGCAGTACTTC
TRBJ1-1	13	-	-	TRBV30	CAWTTALNTEAFF	TGTGCCTGGACGACAGCCTTGAACACTGAAGCTTTCTTT
TRBJ1-6	15	once	-	TRBV2	CASGRGGAYNSPLHF	TGTGCCAGCGGCCGGGGGGGCGCCTATAATTCACCCCTCCACTTT
TRBJ2-3	15	-	TRBD2	TRBV5-1	CASSRSGVTTDTQYF	TGCGCCAGCAGCCGTAGCGGGGTGACCACAGATACGCAGTATTTT
TRBJ2-2	14	-	-	TRBV5-6	CASSLLLSTGELFF	TGTGCCAGCAGCTTGTTGCTGAGCACCGGGGAGCTGTTTTTT
TRBJ2-3	15	-	-	TRBV3-1/TRBV3-2	CASSPGTLGTDTQYF	TGTGCCAGCAGCCCGGGGACTTTGGGCACAGATACGCAGTATTTT
TRBJ2-7	14	-	TRBD1	TRBV28	CASSLQQGIYEQYF	TGTGCCAGCAGTTTACAACAGGGGATTTACGAGCAGTACTTC
TRBJ2-3	14	-	TRBD2	TRBV24-1	CATRDSLAGDTQYF	TGTGCCACCAGGGACTCACTAGCGGGAGATACGCAGTATTTT
TRBJ2-5	13	-	-	TRBV7-9	CASSLPEKETQYF	TGTGCCAGCAGCTTACCCGAGAAAGAGACCCAGTACTTC
TRBJ2-4	16	-	-	TRBV5-4	CASSPRGKLAKNIQYF	TGTGCCAGCAGTCCTAGGGGCAAGCTAGCCAAAAACATTCAGTACTTC